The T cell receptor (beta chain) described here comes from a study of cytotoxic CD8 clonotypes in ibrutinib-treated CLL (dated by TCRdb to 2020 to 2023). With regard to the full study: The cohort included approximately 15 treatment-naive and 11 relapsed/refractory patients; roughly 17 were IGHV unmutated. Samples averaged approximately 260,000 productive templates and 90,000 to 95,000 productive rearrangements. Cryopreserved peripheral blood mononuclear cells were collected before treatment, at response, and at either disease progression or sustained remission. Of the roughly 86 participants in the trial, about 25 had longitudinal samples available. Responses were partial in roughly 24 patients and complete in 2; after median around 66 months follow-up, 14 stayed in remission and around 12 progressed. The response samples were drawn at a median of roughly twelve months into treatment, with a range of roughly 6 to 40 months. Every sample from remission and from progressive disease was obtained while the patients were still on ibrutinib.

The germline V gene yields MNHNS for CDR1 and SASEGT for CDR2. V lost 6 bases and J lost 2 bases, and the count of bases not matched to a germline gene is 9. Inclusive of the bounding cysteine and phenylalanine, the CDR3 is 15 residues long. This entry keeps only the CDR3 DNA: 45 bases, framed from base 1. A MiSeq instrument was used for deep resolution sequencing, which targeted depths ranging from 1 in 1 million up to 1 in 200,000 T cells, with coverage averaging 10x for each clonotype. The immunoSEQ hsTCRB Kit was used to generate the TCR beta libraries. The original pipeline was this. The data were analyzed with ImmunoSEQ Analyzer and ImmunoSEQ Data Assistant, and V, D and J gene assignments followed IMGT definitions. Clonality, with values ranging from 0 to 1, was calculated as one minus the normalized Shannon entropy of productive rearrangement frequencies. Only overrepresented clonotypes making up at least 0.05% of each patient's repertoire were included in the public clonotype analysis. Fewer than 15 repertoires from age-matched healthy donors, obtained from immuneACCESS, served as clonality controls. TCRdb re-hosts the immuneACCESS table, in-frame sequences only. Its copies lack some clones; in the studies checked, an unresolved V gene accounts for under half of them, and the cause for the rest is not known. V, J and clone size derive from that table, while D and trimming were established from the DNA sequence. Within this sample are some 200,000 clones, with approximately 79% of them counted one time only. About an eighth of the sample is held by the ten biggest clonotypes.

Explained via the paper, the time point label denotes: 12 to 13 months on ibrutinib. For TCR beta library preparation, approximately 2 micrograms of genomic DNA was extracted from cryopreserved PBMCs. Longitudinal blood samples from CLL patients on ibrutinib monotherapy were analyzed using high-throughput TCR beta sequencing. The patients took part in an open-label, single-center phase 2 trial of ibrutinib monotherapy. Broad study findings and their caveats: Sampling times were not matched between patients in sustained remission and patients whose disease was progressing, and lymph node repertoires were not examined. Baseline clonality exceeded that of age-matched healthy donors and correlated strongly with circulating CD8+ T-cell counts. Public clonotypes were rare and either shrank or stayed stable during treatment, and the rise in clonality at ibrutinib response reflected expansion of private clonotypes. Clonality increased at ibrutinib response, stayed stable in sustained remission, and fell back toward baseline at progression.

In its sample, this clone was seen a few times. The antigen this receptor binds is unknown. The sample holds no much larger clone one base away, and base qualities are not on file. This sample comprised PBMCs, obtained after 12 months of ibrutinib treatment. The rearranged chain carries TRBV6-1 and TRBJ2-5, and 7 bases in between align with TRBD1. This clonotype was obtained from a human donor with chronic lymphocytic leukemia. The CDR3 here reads CASRRQGGLQETQYF. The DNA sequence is TGTGCCAGCAGAAGACAGGGTGGGCTTCAAGAGACCCAGTACTTC.